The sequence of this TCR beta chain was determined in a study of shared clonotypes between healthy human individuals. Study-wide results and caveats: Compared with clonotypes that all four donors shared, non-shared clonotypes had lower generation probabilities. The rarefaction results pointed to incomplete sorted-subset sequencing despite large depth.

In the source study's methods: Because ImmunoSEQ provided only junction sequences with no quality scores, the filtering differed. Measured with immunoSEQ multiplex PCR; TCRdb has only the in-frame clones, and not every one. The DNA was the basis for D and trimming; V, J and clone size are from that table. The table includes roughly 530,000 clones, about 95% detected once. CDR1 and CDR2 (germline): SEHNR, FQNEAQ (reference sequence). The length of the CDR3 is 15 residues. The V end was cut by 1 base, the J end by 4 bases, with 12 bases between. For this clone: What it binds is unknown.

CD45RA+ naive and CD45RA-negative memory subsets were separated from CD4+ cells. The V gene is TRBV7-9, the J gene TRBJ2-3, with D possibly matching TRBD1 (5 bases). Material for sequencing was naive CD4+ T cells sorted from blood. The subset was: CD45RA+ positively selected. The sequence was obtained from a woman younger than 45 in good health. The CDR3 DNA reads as TGTGCCAGCAGCTTAGTAGCCAGCAGGGCAGATACGCAGTATTTT. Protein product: CASSLVASRADTQYF.